This T cell receptor beta chain stems from a study of T cell responses to AZD1222 COVID-19 vaccine. Looking at the study overall: Pooling of second doses given at about 4 or about 12 weeks was done.

Regarding the study as a whole: Donor demographics were predominantly white British with a female majority; clonal diversity may be underestimated. Variant regions that are unmutated are reportedly the target of nearly half of spike-specific TCRs. In all cases, repertoires were sampled only after the peak T cell response.

Generated by immunoSEQ multiplex PCR, the TCRdb table keeps only in-frame clones and is missing some. This sample has approximately 110,000 clones, with 80% to 95% found just once. Details on this clone: No antigen is known for it.

Germline V gene sequence: CDR1 LNHDA, CDR2 SQIVND (reference sequence). Trimming removed 7 bases at V and 3 bases at J, with 10 bases between. This CDR3 has 12 amino acids. This TCR was sampled from an adult in good health. The rearrangement uses TRBV19 and TRBJ2-7; no definite D call. Sequenced material: peripheral blood, taken on day 0 of AZD1222 vaccination. Here the CDR3 DNA reads TGTGCCAGTACCGATGGGATCTACGAGCAGTACTTC. This gives the protein CASTDGIYEQYF.